These 10 T cell receptor beta chains were sequenced from one sample in a study of PD-1 blockade in mismatch repair-deficient tumors. Clones were read by immunoSEQ multiplex PCR, and TCRdb kept only the in-frame ones, dropping some. The sample lists roughly 16,000 clones, approximately 83% occurring once. This material consisted of PBMCs, taken 4 weeks after starting pembrolizumab. The receptors come from an adult with mismatch repair-deficient cancer.

The table lists this clone with a count of one. The chain links TRBV7-9 to TRBJ2-1; D gene unclear. CDR3 length: 16 amino acids. Trimming left V 4 bases short and J 5 bases short, with 18 bases between. CDR1 is SEHNR and CDR2 is FQNEAQ in the germline V gene (reference sequence). The DNA for the CDR3 is TGTGCCAGCAGCTCCTCGGTTAGGAGTATGGACAATGAGCAGTTCTTC. This sequence encodes CASSSSVRSMDNEQFF. The variable domain in full, completed from reference TRBV7-9 and TRBJ2-1, reads DTGVSQNPRHKITKRGQNVTFRCDPISEHNRLYWYRQTLGQGPEFLTYFQNEAQLEKSRLLSDRFSAERPKGSFSTLEIQRTEQGDSAMYLCASSSSVRSMDNEQFFGPGTRLTVL.

The chain recombines TRBV27 with TRBJ1-2; D is possibly TRBD1 (5 bases). Germline CDR1 reads MNHEY; CDR2 reads SMNVEV (reference sequence). The CDR3 is made up of 14 amino acids. The germline V and J ends were trimmed by 5 bases and 6 bases, with 16 bases remaining between them. The CDR3, as DNA: TGTGCCAGCAGTCCAAGGGTGGGGGGACATGGCTACACCTTC. It codes for CASSPRVGGHGYTF.

The chain links TRBV11-2 to TRBJ1-3, with D possibly matching TRBD1 (6 bases). The germline gives CDR1 SGHAT, CDR2 FQNNGV. This CDR3 region has 12 residues. The germline V and J ends were trimmed by 5 bases and 12 bases, with 14 bases remaining between them. In DNA form, the CDR3 reads TGTGCCAGCAGCCCTGGGACACGGAGCATATATTTT. Its protein product is CASSPGTRSIYF.

This clone was observed a few times. The chain links TRBV14 to TRBJ2-5; no definite D call. Trimming left V 1 base short and J 4 bases short, with 13 bases between. The CDR3 runs to 15 residues. Germline V gene sequence: CDR1 SGHDN, CDR2 FVKESK. The CDR3 DNA reads as TGTGCCAGCAGCCAAGTGATGGGTCGGGTAGAGACCCAGTACTTC. Translated: CASSQVMGRVETQYF.

This chain's CDR3 is CASSAKLAGGPGELFF. In DNA form, the CDR3 reads TGTGCCAGCAGCGCAAAACTAGCGGGAGGGCCCGGGGAGCTGTTTTTT. The gene calls are TRBV9 and TRBJ2-2, with 13 nucleotides matching TRBD2. The CDR3 sequence is 16 residues long. Trimming cost V 3 bases and J 6 bases; bases outside gene matches: 5. In germline, CDR1 is SGDLS, CDR2 YYNGEE.

This clone has only a few counts. V gene TRBV7-8 combines with J gene TRBJ2-7; 9 nucleotides line up with TRBD1. Germline loops: CDR1 SGHVS, CDR2 FQNEAQ. Germline trimming cut 5 bases from V and 6 bases from J; bases unmatched to any gene: 23. CDR3 length: 19 amino acids. The DNA for the CDR3 is TGTGCCAGCAGCACGTTACCGGGACAGGGAACCCCCACCTCAGGCGAGCAGTACTTC. This codes for CASSTLPGQGTPTSGEQYF.

This chain connects TRBV6-4 to TRBJ2-3; 8 bases line up with TRBD1. This CDR3 has 13 amino acids. Germline V gives CDR1 MRHNA, CDR2 SNTAGT. The V gene end was trimmed by 8 bases and the J gene end by 4 bases; junction bases not matched to a gene: 5. For the CDR3, the DNA is TGTGCCAGCCCGGACAGGGTGCCAGATACGCAGTATTTT. Its protein is CASPDRVPDTQYF.

The chain uses TRBV28 and TRBJ1-6, with TRBD1 identical over 7 bases. Germline assignment: CDR1 MDHEN and CDR2 SYDVKM. After removal of 2 bases from V and 7 bases from J, the junction contained 2 bases not matched to a gene. This CDR3 has 14 amino acids. CDR3 protein: CASSLGQANSPLHF. The CDR3 DNA reads TGTGCCAGCAGTTTAGGACAGGCGAATTCACCCCTCCACTTT. Combining the CDR3 with reference TRBV28 and TRBJ1-6 gives the whole variable domain DVKVTQSSRYLVKRTGEKVFLECVQDMDHENMFWYRQDPGLGLRLIYFSYDVKMKEKGDIPEGYSVSREKKERFSLILESASTNQTSMYLCASSLGQANSPLHFGNGTRLTVT.

This clone was counted a single time. The chain couples TRBV19 to TRBJ1-4; 9 bases line up with TRBD1. J lost 6 bases, V lost 4 bases, and 3 bases had no gene match. The CDR3 extends over 14 amino acids. Germline V gives CDR1 LNHDA, CDR2 SQIVND (reference sequence). For the CDR3, the DNA is TGTGCCAGTAGTACGGGACAGGGCTATGAAAAACTGTTTTTT. Its translation is CASSTGQGYEKLFF.

The V call is TRBV5-1, the J call TRBJ2-6; TRBD1 aligns across 9 bases. The CDR3 runs to 19 residues. In germline, CDR1 is SGHRS, CDR2 YFSETQ. With V trimmed by 3 bases and J by 0 bases, 10 bases remained unmatched. The DNA for the CDR3 is TGCGCCAGCAGCTGGCCCCGGACAGGGGCTAACTCTGGGGCCAACGTCCTGACTTTC. Translated: CASSWPRTGANSGANVLTF.